Sequencing of this T cell receptor (beta chain) was carried out in a study of breast tumors, draining lymph nodes, adjacent tissues. Study conclusions and caveats: Tumors had less TCR diversity than lymph nodes, more than nontumor tissue. Data only fit, rather than demonstrated, lymph node origin of most tumor T cells. Data fit most tumor T cells coming from lymph node, expanding in tumor. Compared with basal-like, luminal-like tumors shared significantly more repertoire with nontumor tissue.

The lymph nodes were axillary draining lymph nodes from breast cancer patients. TCRdb passed the multiplex PCR reads through MiXCR, listing each CDR3 protein once. The sample includes 150,000 or so distinct CDR3 sequences, roughly 35% of them seen just once. This clonotype was found many times. What it binds is unknown. The CDR3 sequence is 13 residues long. Germline assignment: CDR1 MDHEN and CDR2 SYDVKM. The sequenced sample consisted of axillary lymph node tissue. The receptor was isolated from a female donor with breast cancer. Some clones in this sample may be carry-over from other donors' samples. The chain combines TRBV28 with TRBJ2-2; perhaps TRBD2 as D (5 bases). CDR3 amino acids: CASTDLNTGELFF. For the CDR3, the DNA is TGTGCAAGTACGGACTTAAACACCGGGGAGCTGTTTTTT.